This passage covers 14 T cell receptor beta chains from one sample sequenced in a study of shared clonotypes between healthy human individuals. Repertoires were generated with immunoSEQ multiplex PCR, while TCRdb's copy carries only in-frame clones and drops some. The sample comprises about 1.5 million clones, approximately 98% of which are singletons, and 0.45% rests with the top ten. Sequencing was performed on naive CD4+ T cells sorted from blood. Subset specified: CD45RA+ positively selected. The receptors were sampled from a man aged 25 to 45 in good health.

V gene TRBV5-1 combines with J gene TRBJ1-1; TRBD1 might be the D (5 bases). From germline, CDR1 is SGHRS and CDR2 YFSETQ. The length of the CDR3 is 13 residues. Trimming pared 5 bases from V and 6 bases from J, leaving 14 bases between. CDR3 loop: CASSQGTVPEAFF. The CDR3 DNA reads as TGCGCCAGCAGTCAAGGGACTGTCCCTGAAGCTTTCTTT.

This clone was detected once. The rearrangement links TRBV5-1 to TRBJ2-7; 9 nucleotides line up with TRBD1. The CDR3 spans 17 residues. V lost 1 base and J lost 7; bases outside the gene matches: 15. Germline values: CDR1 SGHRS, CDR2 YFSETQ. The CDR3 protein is CASSLTPTGGVSWEQYF. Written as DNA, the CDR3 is TGCGCCAGCAGCTTGACCCCGACAGGGGGGGTCTCATGGGAGCAGTACTTC.

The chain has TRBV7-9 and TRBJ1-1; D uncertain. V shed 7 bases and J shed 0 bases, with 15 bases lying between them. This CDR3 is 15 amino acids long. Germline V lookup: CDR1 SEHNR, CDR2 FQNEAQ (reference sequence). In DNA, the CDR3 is TGTGCCAGCAACAAACTTTCGCCGATGAACACTGAAGCTTTCTTT. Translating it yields CASNKLSPMNTEAFF.

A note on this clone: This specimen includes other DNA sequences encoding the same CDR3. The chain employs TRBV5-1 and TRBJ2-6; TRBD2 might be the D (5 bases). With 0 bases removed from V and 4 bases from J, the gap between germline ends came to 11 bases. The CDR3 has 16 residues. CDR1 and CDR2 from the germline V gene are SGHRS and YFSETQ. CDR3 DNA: TGCGCCAGCAGCTTGGCCCGGGGAGCCGGGGCCAACGTCCTGACTTTC. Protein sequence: CASSLARGAGANVLTF.

In DNA form, the CDR3 reads TGTGCCAGCAGTCCCCCGGGGTCGGCAGGGGGCTACAATGAGCAGTTCTTC. Translated, it gives CASSPPGSAGGYNEQFF. The rearrangement links TRBV5-4 to TRBJ2-1; 7 positions agree with TRBD1. CDR1 SGHNT and CDR2 YYREEE come from the germline V gene (reference sequence). Unmatched junction bases numbered 14, after V lost 5 bases and J lost 3 bases. CDR3 length: 17 amino acids.

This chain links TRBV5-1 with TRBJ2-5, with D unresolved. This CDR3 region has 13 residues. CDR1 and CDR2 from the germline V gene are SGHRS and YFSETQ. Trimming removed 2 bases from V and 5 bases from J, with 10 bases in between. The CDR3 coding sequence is TGCGCCAGCAGCTTAACACCGCCTGAGACCCAGTACTTC. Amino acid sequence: CASSLTPPETQYF.

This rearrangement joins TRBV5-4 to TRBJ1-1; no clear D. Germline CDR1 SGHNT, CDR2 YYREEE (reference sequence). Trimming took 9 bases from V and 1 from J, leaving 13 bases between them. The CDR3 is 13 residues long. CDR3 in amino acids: CATGRGKNTEAFF. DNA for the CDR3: TGTGCCACCGGGCGGGGAAAGAACACTGAAGCTTTCTTT.

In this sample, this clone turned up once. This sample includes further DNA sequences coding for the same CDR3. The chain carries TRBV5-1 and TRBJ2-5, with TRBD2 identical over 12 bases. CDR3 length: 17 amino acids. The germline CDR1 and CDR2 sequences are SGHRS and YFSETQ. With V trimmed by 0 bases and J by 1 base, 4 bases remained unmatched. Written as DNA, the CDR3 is TGCGCCAGCAGCTTGGGACTAGCGGGAGCAGGCCAAGAGACCCAGTACTTC. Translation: CASSLGLAGAGQETQYF. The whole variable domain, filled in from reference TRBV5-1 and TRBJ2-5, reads KAGVTQTPRYLIKTRGQQVTLSCSPISGHRSVSWYQQTPGQGLQFLFEYFSETQRNKGNFPGRFSGRQFSNSRSEMNVSTLELGDSALYLCASSLGLAGAGQETQYFGPGTRLLVL.

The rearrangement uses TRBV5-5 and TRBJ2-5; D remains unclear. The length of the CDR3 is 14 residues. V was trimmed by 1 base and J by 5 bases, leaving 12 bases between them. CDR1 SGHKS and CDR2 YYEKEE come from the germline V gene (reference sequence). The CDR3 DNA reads TGTGCCAGCAGCTTGCTCAGGTCTCGGGAGACCCAGTACTTC. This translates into CASSLLRSRETQYF. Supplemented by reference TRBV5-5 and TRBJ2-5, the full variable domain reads DAGVTQSPTHLIKTRGQQVTLRCSPISGHKSVSWYQQVLGQGPQFIFQYYEKEERGRGNFPDRFSARQFPNYSSELNVNALLLGDSALYLCASSLLRSRETQYFGPGTRLLVL.

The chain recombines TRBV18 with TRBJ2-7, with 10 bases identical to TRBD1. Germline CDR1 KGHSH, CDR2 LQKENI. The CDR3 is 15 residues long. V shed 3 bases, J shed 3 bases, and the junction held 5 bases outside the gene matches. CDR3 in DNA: TGTGCCAGCTCACCGGGACAGGGGATTATCTACGAGCAGTACTTC. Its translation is CASSPGQGIIYEQYF.

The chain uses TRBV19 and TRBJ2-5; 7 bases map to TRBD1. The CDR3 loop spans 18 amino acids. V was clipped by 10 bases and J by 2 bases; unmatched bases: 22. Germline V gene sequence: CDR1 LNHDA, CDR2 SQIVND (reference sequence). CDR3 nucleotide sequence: TGTGCCACCCCTAACAGGGGTTTGATTCAGTCCAAACAAGAGACCCAGTACTTC. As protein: CATPNRGLIQSKQETQYF.

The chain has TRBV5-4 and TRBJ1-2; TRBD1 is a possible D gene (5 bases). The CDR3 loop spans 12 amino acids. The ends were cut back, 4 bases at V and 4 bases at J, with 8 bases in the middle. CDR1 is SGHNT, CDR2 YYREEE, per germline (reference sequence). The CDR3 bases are TGTGCCAGCAGCCGGGACGTCTATGGCTACACCTTC. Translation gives CASSRDVYGYTF.

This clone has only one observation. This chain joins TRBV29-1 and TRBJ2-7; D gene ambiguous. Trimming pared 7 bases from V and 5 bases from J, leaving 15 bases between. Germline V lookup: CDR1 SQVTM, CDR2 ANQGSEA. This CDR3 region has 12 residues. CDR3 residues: CSASSGPNEQYF. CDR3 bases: TGCAGCGCCTCATCCGGGCCTAACGAGCAGTACTTC.

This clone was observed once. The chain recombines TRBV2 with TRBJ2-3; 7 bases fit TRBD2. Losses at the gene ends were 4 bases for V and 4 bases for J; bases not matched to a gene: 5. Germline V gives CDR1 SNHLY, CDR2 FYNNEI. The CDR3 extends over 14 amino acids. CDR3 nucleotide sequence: TGTGCCAGCAGTGCAGCGGGGCGAGCAGATACGCAGTATTTT. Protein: CASSAAGRADTQYF.